Shown below are 24 T cell receptor beta chains from a single sample sequenced in a study of T cell responses to AZD1222 COVID-19 vaccine. Profiled with immunoSEQ multiplex PCR; TCRdb holds only in-frame clones, not every one. This table has around 130,000 clones, 80% to 95% appearing once. The sequenced sample was peripheral blood, obtained 28 days after the second AZD1222 dose. Receptor source: an adult who received the AZD1222 COVID-19 vaccine.

The rearrangement links TRBV18 to TRBJ1-4, with unresolved D. Trimming cost V 6 bases and J 8 bases, with 10 bases left between them. Germline V gene data show CDR1 as KGHSH and CDR2 as LQKENI. This CDR3 has 12 amino acids. DNA of the CDR3: TGTGCCAGCTCGCCTGCGGGCGAAAAACTGTTTTTT. Translated: CASSPAGEKLFF.

This clone occurred once. This chain joins TRBV29-1 and TRBJ1-2; no definite D call. There are 12 residues in the CDR3. Germline-derived CDR1 and CDR2 are SQVTM and ANQGSEA. Trimming stripped 3 bases from V and 3 bases from J, with 8 bases between. CDR3 region: CSVDGEDYGYTF. The DNA of the CDR3 is TGCAGCGTTGATGGCGAAGACTATGGCTACACCTTC.

The chain links TRBV30 to TRBJ1-2; D is ambiguous. V lost 1 base, J lost 0 bases, and 6 bases lay in between. This CDR3 is built from 13 residues. Germline CDR1 GTSNPN, CDR2 SVGIG (reference sequence). CDR3 in DNA: TGTGCCTGGAGTGAAGGATCTAACTATGGCTACACCTTC. Its translation is CAWSEGSNYGYTF. The whole variable domain, remainder taken from reference TRBV30 and TRBJ1-2, is SQTIHQWPATLVQPVGSPLSLECTVEGTSNPNLYWYRQAAGRGLQLLFYSVGIGQISSEVPQNLSASRPQDRQFILSSKKLLLSDSGFYLCAWSEGSNYGYTFGSGTRLTVV.

V gene TRBV7-8 combines with J gene TRBJ2-5, with 9 bases that match TRBD2. J was trimmed by 7 bases and V by 5 bases; bases with no gene match: 2. In germline, CDR1 is SGHVS, CDR2 FQNEAQ. This CDR3 comprises 12 residues. The CDR3 reads CASSRAGGTQYF. The CDR3 nucleotides read TGTGCCAGCAGCCGAGCGGGGGGGACCCAGTACTTC.

The chain carries TRBV11-1 and TRBJ2-5, with D uncertain. Trimming removed 5 bases at V and 2 bases at J, with 18 bases between. The CDR3 has 16 residues. Germline CDR1 and CDR2: SGHAT and FQDESV (reference sequence). As DNA, the CDR3 is TGTGCCAGCAGCGCCCCCCTTCTCAGCCCTCAAGAGACCCAGTACTTC. Its protein product is CASSAPLLSPQETQYF.

The chain uses TRBV12-1 and TRBJ2-7; the D segment call TRBD2 is taken from the table without a DNA check. TRBV12-1 is classified as a pseudogene. The CDR3 has 11 residues. CDR3: CASSSELFYPF. Written as DNA, the CDR3 is TGTGCCAGCAGCTCCGAACTGTTCTATCCCTTC.

The chain has TRBV7-9 and TRBJ1-1; D is undetermined. V was shortened by 5 bases and J by 4 bases, with 14 bases between the two germline ends. The CDR3 covers 14 residues. Per germline, CDR1 SEHNR and CDR2 FQNEAQ (reference sequence). This CDR3 reads CASSPQVVGTEAFF. For the CDR3, the DNA is TGTGCCAGCAGCCCGCAGGTTGTAGGCACTGAAGCTTTCTTT.

This clone appeared once. The chain joins TRBV18 to TRBJ1-5; D may be TRBD1 (5 bases). Trimming removed 3 bases at V and 7 bases at J, with 16 bases between. Germline CDR1 is KGHSH and CDR2 is LQKENI. The CDR3 runs to 15 residues. Here the CDR3 reads CASSPRAGNDQPQHF. The DNA of the CDR3 is TGTGCCAGCTCACCTCGGGCAGGGAACGACCAGCCCCAGCATTTT.

The CDR3 DNA sequence: TGTGCCAGCAACCAGGGGGCTGCTAATTCACCCCTCCACTTT. Translation: CASNQGAANSPLHF. The J gene is TRBJ1-6, the V gene TRBV7-8, with 8 bases that match TRBD1. The CDR3 consists of 14 residues. Germline lookup yields CDR1 SGHVS and CDR2 FQNEAQ. After removal of 7 bases from V and 6 bases from J, the junction contained 5 bases not matched to a gene.

This chain joins TRBV30 and TRBJ1-5; no definite D call. The V gene's germline CDR1 is GTSNPN and CDR2 SVGIG (reference sequence). Trimming left V 4 bases short and J 0 bases short, with 10 bases between. The CDR3 runs 14 residues. The CDR3, as DNA: TGTGCCTGGAAACCCCTGGATAGCAATCAGCCCCAGCATTTT. Its translation is CAWKPLDSNQPQHF.

This chain uses TRBV18 with TRBJ1-1, with D unclear. The V end was cut by 2 bases, the J end by 4 bases, with 14 bases between. CDR1 and CDR2 (germline): KGHSH, LQKENI. The CDR3 consists of 15 residues. CDR3 protein: CASSPKATGITEAFF. The CDR3 nucleotides are TGTGCCAGCTCACCAAAAGCGACGGGAATCACTGAAGCTTTCTTT.

In this sample, this clone turned up once. The rearrangement uses TRBV10-2 and TRBJ2-1, with 13 bases identical to TRBD2. After removal of 6 bases from V and 7 bases from J, the junction contained 6 bases not matched to a gene. CDR1 WSHSY and CDR2 SAAADI come from the germline V gene. This CDR3 region has 15 residues. The CDR3 coding sequence is TGCGCCAGCAGCGAAGGACTAGCGGGAGTTAATGAGCAGTTCTTC. Encoded protein: CASSEGLAGVNEQFF.

V is TRBV5-4 and J is TRBJ1-1; D is possibly TRBD1 (5 bases). The CDR3 has 14 residues. V lost 0 bases and J 5 bases, leaving 11 bases between the germline ends. CDR1 and CDR2 from the germline V gene are SGHNT and YYREEE (reference sequence). The CDR3 sequence is CASSLARGRTEAFF. CDR3 coding DNA: TGTGCCAGCAGCTTGGCAAGGGGAAGAACTGAAGCTTTCTTT.

This chain links TRBV30 with TRBJ2-1; 11 bases match TRBD2. Trimming removed 3 bases from V and 3 bases from J; junction bases left unmatched: 7. The CDR3 runs to 16 residues. Germline V gene lookup returns CDR1 GTSNPN and CDR2 SVGIG (reference sequence). The CDR3 loop is CAWRPTSGGYYNEQFF. The CDR3 DNA reads TGTGCCTGGAGACCAACTAGCGGGGGTTACTACAATGAGCAGTTCTTC.

This rearrangement joins TRBV7-3 to TRBJ2-5, with 7 bases that match TRBD1. CDR3 length equals 16 residues. Trimming at V came to 1 base and at J to 0 bases, leaving 5 bases not matched to a gene. Germline CDR1 SGHTA, CDR2 FQGTGA. The CDR3 DNA follows: TGTGCCAGCAGCTTAATGGGCAGGGGGTACCAAGAGACCCAGTACTTC. As protein: CASSLMGRGYQETQYF.

This clone was detected once. The rearrangement joins TRBV7-9 to TRBJ1-1; no clear D gene. Germline lookup yields CDR1 SEHNR and CDR2 FQNEAQ (reference sequence). V was shortened by 3 bases and J by 8 bases, with 7 bases between the two germline ends. The CDR3 extends over 11 amino acids. DNA of the CDR3: TGTGCCAGCAGCTTCCCCAGGGAAGCTTTCTTT. This encodes CASSFPREAFF.

The chain uses TRBV9 and TRBJ1-1; perhaps TRBD1 as D (5 bases). V shed 2 bases and J shed 4 bases, with 12 bases lying between them. This CDR3 contains 14 residues. The germline V gene has CDR1 SGDLS and CDR2 YYNGEE. CDR3 in amino acids: CASSVREQSTEAFF. The CDR3 coding sequence is TGTGCCAGCAGCGTCAGGGAACAGAGCACTGAAGCTTTCTTT. The variable domain in full, completed from reference TRBV9 and TRBJ1-1, reads DSGVTQTPKHLITATGQRVTLRCSPRSGDLSVYWYQQSLDQGLQFLIQYYNGEERAKGNILERFSAQQFPDLHSELNLSSLELGDSALYFCASSVREQSTEAFFGQGTRLTVV.

The rearrangement joins TRBV28 to TRBJ1-3; D is unresolved. CDR1 is MDHEN, CDR2 SYDVKM, per germline. The CDR3 is 16 amino acids. V was trimmed by 3 bases and J by 3 bases, leaving 15 bases between them. CDR3 sequence (DNA): TGTGCCAGCAGTTTCGCTTCCAGAACCTTTGGAAACACCATATATTTT. Encoded protein: CASSFASRTFGNTIYF.

The J gene is TRBJ2-3, the V gene TRBV6-5; D is undetermined. The CDR3 loop spans 12 amino acids. Germline CDR1 and CDR2: MNHEY and SVGAGI. Trimming took 6 bases from V and 4 from J, leaving 8 bases between them. CDR3 sequence: CASRSSADTQYF. The CDR3 DNA reads TGTGCCAGCAGGTCAAGTGCAGATACGCAGTATTTT.

The J gene is TRBJ1-3, the V gene TRBV6-5, with D tentatively TRBD1 (5 bases). The CDR3 has 15 residues. Trimming removed 6 bases from V and 0 bases from J, with 12 bases in between. Germline loops: CDR1 MNHEY, CDR2 SVGAGI. CDR3 residues: CASRLRQSSGNTIYF. The CDR3 nucleotides read TGTGCCAGCAGGCTTCGACAGAGCTCTGGAAACACCATATATTTT.

V gene TRBV12-3 or TRBV12-4 combines with J gene TRBJ1-1; D gene unclear. Trimming took off 5 bases at V and 3 bases at J, with 10 bases between the two ends. This CDR3 contains 13 residues. Written as DNA, the CDR3 is TGTGCCAGCAGTCCTATTCGGGACACTGAAGCTTTCTTT. Its protein product is CASSPIRDTEAFF.

The chain recombines TRBV18 with TRBJ1-2; D remains unclear. CDR3 length equals 15 residues. Per the germline V gene, CDR1 is KGHSH and CDR2 is LQKENI. V shed 3 bases and J shed 0 bases, with 11 bases lying between them. In DNA, the CDR3 is TGTGCCAGCTCACCCATTCCGTCACCTAACTATGGCTACACCTTC. It specifies CASSPIPSPNYGYTF.

V is TRBV6-5 and J is TRBJ1-1; the D gene is possibly TRBD1 (6 bases). V lost 10 bases and J lost 1, with 16 bases in between. CDR1 is MNHEY, CDR2 SVGAGI, per germline. This CDR3 has 14 residues. CDR3: CATRWGAGNTEAFF. The DNA of the CDR3 is TGTGCCACCCGGTGGGGGGCGGGGAACACTGAAGCTTTCTTT.

V and J are TRBV5-6 and TRBJ2-7, with D perhaps matching TRBD1 or TRBD2 (5 bases each). Trimming removed 3 bases from V and 3 bases from J, with 13 bases in between. This CDR3 has 14 amino acids. The germline V gene encodes CDR1 SGHDT and CDR2 YYEEEE. The CDR3 nucleotides are TGTGCCAGCAGCTCCTACCGGGACGGCTACGAGCAGTACTTC. It encodes CASSSYRDGYEQYF.